Detailed here is one T cell receptor beta chain. The antigen is undetermined. V was trimmed by 5 bases and J by 4 bases, leaving 12 bases between them. Germline V lookup: CDR1 MNHEY, CDR2 SMNVEV (reference sequence). The CDR3 has 14 amino acids. For the second PCR, which ran for about 6 to 11 cycles, a sample-barcoded 5' primer and a J-beta primer mix were used. Researchers report that a template-switch adaptor with 12 random nucleotides tagged each cDNA molecule. TCRdb ran MiXCR on the 5' RACE reads and lists one entry per CDR3 protein. The sample records about a million distinct CDR3 sequences, more than 30% being singletons. This specimen comes from a study of blood T cells in healthy people across ages. Study findings and constraints: More naive CD4+ cells and higher diversity were found in long-lived than in aged donors. Leaving the PBMCs unsorted stopped any conclusive comparison of naive versus antigen-experienced cells.

Sequencing was done on a sample of blood. The sequence was obtained from a man aged 18 to 29 in good health. The chain joins TRBV27 to TRBJ1-5; D ambiguous. CDR3 bases: TGTGCCAGCAGTCCTGGGTATCGGAATCAGCCCCAGCATTTT. Translation: CASSPGYRNQPQHF.